A single sample gave rise to the 3 T cell receptor beta chains below, sequenced in a study of CD8 T cells in ankylosing spondylitis. Study-wide findings and caveats: For ankylosing spondylitis blood, a TCR beta motif of roughly 8 highly homologous variants appeared characteristic.

These TCRs are of unknown antigen specificity. TCRdb re-analysed the 5' RACE reads in MiXCR, keeping a single row per CDR3 protein. This table holds roughly 440,000 distinct CDR3 sequences, more than 15% found once. Sequencing was performed on blood, either unsorted or a sorted T cell fraction (not recorded which). These receptors were obtained from a male donor with ankylosing spondylitis.

In DNA form, the CDR3 reads TGTGCCAGCAGGCTTCGGGGCCTGGAGACTGAAGCTTTCTTT. Its translation: CASRLRGLETEAFF. V and J are TRBV6-1 and TRBJ1-1, with a possible D match to TRBD1 (5 bases). V shed 6 bases and J shed 5 bases, with 16 bases lying between them. Germline CDR1 reads MNHNS; CDR2 reads SASEGT. This CDR3 is built from 14 residues.

This chain links TRBV7-9 with TRBJ2-3, with D perhaps TRBD2 (6 bases). Germline CDR1 and CDR2: SEHNR and FQNEAQ (reference sequence). The V and J ends lost 6 bases and 2 bases respectively, with 15 bases between them. This CDR3 has 15 amino acids. In nucleotides, the CDR3 is TGTGCCAGCAGTTATCCGGGACTGAACACAGATACGCAGTATTTT. This codes for CASSYPGLNTDTQYF.

This clonotype was seen more than once but under ten times. The rearrangement links TRBV15 to TRBJ2-7; tentatively, D is TRBD2 (5 bases). Germline V gene lookup returns CDR1 LNHNV and CDR2 YYDKDF (reference sequence). The CDR3 extends over 15 amino acids. V was pared by 0 bases and J by 4 bases, with 13 bases between. The CDR3 DNA reads as TGTGCCACCAGCAGAGATGGCCGGGGAGCTTACGAGCAGTACTTC. Protein sequence: CATSRDGRGAYEQYF.